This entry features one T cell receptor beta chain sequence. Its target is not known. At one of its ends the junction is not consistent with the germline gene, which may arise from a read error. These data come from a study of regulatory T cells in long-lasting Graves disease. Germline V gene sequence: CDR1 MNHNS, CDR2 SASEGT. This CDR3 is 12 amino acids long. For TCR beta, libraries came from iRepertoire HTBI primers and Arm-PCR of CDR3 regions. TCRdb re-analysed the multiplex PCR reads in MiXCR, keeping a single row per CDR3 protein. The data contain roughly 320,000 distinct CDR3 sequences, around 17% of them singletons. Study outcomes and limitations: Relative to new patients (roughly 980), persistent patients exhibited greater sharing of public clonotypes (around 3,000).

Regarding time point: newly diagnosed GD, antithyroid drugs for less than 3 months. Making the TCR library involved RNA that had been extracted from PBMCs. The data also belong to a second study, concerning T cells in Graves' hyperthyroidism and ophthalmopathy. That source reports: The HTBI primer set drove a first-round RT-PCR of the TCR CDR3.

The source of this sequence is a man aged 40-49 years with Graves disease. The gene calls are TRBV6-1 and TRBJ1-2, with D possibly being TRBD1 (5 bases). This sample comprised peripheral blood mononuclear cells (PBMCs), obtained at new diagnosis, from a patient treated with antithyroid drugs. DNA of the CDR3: TGTGCCAGCAGTGGGGACTTCTCGGGCTACGCCTTC. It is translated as CASSGDFSGYAF.